At least ten counts were recorded for the clone carrying this T cell receptor (beta chain). Its specificity is not known. The CDR3 totals 17 residues. Trimming cost V 2 bases and J 8 bases; bases outside gene matches: 15. From germline, CDR1 is SGHTA and CDR2 FQGTGA. The sample belongs to a study of TIL therapy for anti-PD-1-resistant metastatic lung cancer. Across the whole study: Most patients had lung adenocarcinoma. Tumors carried a median about 1.5 non-synonymous mutations per megabase. Regarding the study as a whole: Treatment-naive, never-smoker and oncogene-addicted patients were overrepresented in this highly selected cohort.

Time point defined: pre-treatment sample, taken before nivolumab and TIL therapy. Most excised metastases sampled were pleural nodules or supraclavicular lymph nodes. The immunoSEQ assay was v3. Sequencing was performed with immunoSEQ multiplex PCR; in TCRdb, only in-frame clones are kept and a portion is missing. Among 95,000 or so clones listed, less than 70% were seen once. Sequencing was performed on tumor tissue, taken at baseline. This TCR came from a person between 25 and 79 years old with non-small cell lung cancer. This chain joins TRBV7-3 and TRBJ2-1; TRBD2 matches at 7 bases. This CDR3 is CASSLYVGGRHSDEQFF. CDR3 nucleotides: TGTGCCAGCAGCTTATACGTGGGCGGGAGACACTCGGATGAGCAGTTCTTC.